The clone carrying this T cell receptor beta chain was seen a handful of times. Antigen unknown. TCRdb passed the RT-PCR reads through MiXCR, listing each CDR3 protein once. The sample records some 800,000 distinct CDR3 sequences, around 20% being singletons. This sample is drawn from a study of response to subunit inactivated influenza vaccine. V lost 1 base and J 7 bases, leaving 10 bases between the germline ends. Per the germline V gene, CDR1 is LNHDA and CDR2 is SQIVND (reference sequence). CDR3 length equals 13 residues. Points from the study as a whole: After each seasonal influenza vaccination, few new T cells are recruited, the authors suggested.

Source: PBMCs from blood, taken roughly 5 days after vaccination. This sequence originates from a man over 45 who received an inactivated influenza vaccine. The gene calls are TRBV19 and TRBJ1-1; no definite D call. The CDR3 DNA is TGTGCCAGTAGTATAGGGACGGACGTTGAAGCTTTCTTT. As protein: CASSIGTDVEAFF.